The clone carrying this T cell receptor (beta chain) was seen at least ten times. Its antigen is unknown. The record originates from a study of CD8 T cells in ankylosing spondylitis. This CDR3 contains 14 residues. V lost 5 bases to trimming and J lost 6 bases, with 14 bases between them. Germline CDR1 is MDHEN and CDR2 is SYDVKM. Overall study results and limits: Disease-linked clones were CD8+ and relatively rare in peripheral blood. From matched ankylosing spondylitis synovial fluid, disease-linked clones were reportedly recovered at significantly enriched levels.

Quantitative 5'-RACE with molecular barcodes generated TCR beta libraries. TCRdb passed the 5' RACE reads through MiXCR, listing each CDR3 protein once. The sample has tens of thousands of distinct CDR3 sequences, about 5.2% seen once. The source is a male donor with ankylosing spondylitis or in good health (not recorded which). Source material: blood, either unsorted or a sorted T cell fraction (not recorded which). This chain joins TRBV28 and TRBJ1-5; unclear D gene. CDR3 protein: CASSPGRKGQPQHF. CDR3 DNA: TGTGCCAGCAGTCCTGGACGTAAAGGTCAGCCCCAGCATTTT.